These T cell receptor beta chains were read from a single sample in a study of radiotherapy plus CTLA-4 blockade in lung cancer. Clones were read by immunoSEQ multiplex PCR, and TCRdb kept only the in-frame ones, dropping some. The sample yields around 45,000 clones, approximately 76% seen once. The input for sequencing was peripheral blood, taken from a patient treated with radiotherapy plus ipilimumab. The receptors here all came from a human donor with non-small cell lung cancer who had stable disease on radiotherapy plus ipilimumab. CDR3s include the opening cysteine and the closing phenylalanine or tryptophan. A D gene is named only where the DNA matches it firmly. Not every row has a clone size; where given, it reads once, few, many or a size class.

size: .; J: TRBJ1-2; D: .; V: TRBV19; CDR3: CASSPRPAGPLNYGYTF; DNA: TGTGCCAGTAGTCCTCGACCCGCCGGGCCCCTAAACTATGGCTACACCTTC
size: .; J: TRBJ1-2; D: .; V: TRBV7-9; CDR3: CASSLAGSPPGEGYTF; DNA: TGTGCCAGCAGCTTAGCTGGTTCGCCCCCCGGGGAGGGCTACACCTTC
size: .; J: TRBJ2-7; D: .; V: TRBV5-4; CDR3: CASSSEIYEQYF; DNA: TGTGCCAGCAGCTCGGAGATCTACGAGCAGTACTTC
size: .; J: TRBJ1-4; D: .; V: TRBV7-2; CDR3: CASSLGPDEKLFF; DNA: TGTGCCAGCAGCTTAGGACCGGATGAAAAACTGTTTTTT
size: .; J: TRBJ1-5; D: TRBD1; V: TRBV30; CDR3: CAWSVGTAQHF; DNA: TGTGCCTGGAGTGTAGGGACAGCCCAGCATTTT
size: .; J: TRBJ2-5; D: TRBD1; V: TRBV18; CDR3: CASSPAGTGGQETQYF; DNA: TGTGCCAGCTCACCGGCCGGGACAGGGGGCCAAGAGACCCAGTACTTC
size: once; J: TRBJ2-1; D: .; V: TRBV4-2; CDR3: CASSPARLEVYNEQFF; DNA: TGTGCCAGCAGCCCAGCGCGACTAGAGGTATACAATGAGCAGTTCTTC
size: .; J: TRBJ2-1; D: TRBD1; V: TRBV5-1; CDR3: CASSGWTGGHNEQFF; DNA: TGCGCCAGCAGCGGCTGGACAGGGGGCCACAATGAGCAGTTCTTC
size: once; J: TRBJ1-2; D: .; V: TRBV6-6; CDR3: CASTDPPEQYLYGYTF; DNA: TGTGCCAGCACCGATCCCCCGGAGCAGTACCTCTATGGCTACACCTTC
size: .; J: TRBJ2-5; D: .; V: TRBV11-2; CDR3: CASSFRYQETQYF; DNA: TGTGCCAGCAGCTTCCGGTACCAAGAGACCCAGTACTTC
size: .; J: TRBJ2-7; D: TRBD2; V: TRBV30; CDR3: CAWSVGLAKYF; DNA: TGTGCCTGGAGTGTGGGACTAGCGAAGTACTTC
size: .; J: TRBJ1-2; D: TRBD1; V: TRBV7-8; CDR3: CASSSELRRGPDSNYGYTF; DNA: TGTGCCAGCAGCTCAGAGCTTCGGAGGGGGCCGGATTCAAACTATGGCTACACCTTC
size: .; J: TRBJ2-3; D: TRBD1; V: TRBV28; CDR3: CASSLDRADTDTQYF; DNA: TGTGCCAGCAGTTTAGACAGGGCGGACACAGATACGCAGTATTTT
size: .; J: TRBJ1-2; D: .; V: TRBV2; CDR3: CASSEEGYTF; DNA: TGTGCCAGCAGTGAAGAAGGCTACACCTTC
size: .; J: TRBJ2-5; D: TRBD1; V: TRBV7-8; CDR3: CASRPGTASKEETRYF; DNA: TGTGCCAGCAGACCAGGGACAGCCTCCAAGGAAGAGACCCGGTACTTC
size: .; J: TRBJ1-4; D: .; V: TRBV15; CDR3: CATSTEVLLATNEKLFF; DNA: TGTGCCACCAGCACCGAGGTTCTCCTTGCAACTAATGAAAAACTGTTTTTT
size: .; J: TRBJ1-5; D: .; V: TRBV29-1; CDR3: CSVTTGISSQPQHF; DNA: TGCAGCGTTACGACCGGGATTTCAAGTCAGCCCCAGCATTTT
size: .; J: TRBJ1-3; D: .; V: TRBV27; CDR3: CASSLSTPYSMAGGNTIYF; DNA: TGTGCCAGCAGTTTATCCACCCCATATTCTATGGCAGGGGGAAACACCATATATTTT
size: .; J: TRBJ2-1; D: .; V: TRBV6-1; CDR3: CASQEGGWDNEQFF; DNA: TGTGCCAGCCAAGAGGGGGGCTGGGACAATGAGCAGTTCTTC
size: .; J: TRBJ2-5; D: .; V: TRBV5-4; CDR3: CASSLVGKQETQYF; DNA: TGTGCCAGCAGCTTGGTGGGGAAACAAGAGACCCAGTACTTC
size: .; J: TRBJ2-3; D: .; V: TRBV5-6; CDR3: CASSLPWDTQYF; DNA: TGTGCCAGCAGCCTTCCCTGGGATACGCAGTATTTT
size: .; J: TRBJ2-1; D: TRBD2; V: TRBV2; CDR3: CASSLAGGRINEQFF; DNA: TGTGCCAGCAGTTTAGCGGGGGGGCGTATAAATGAGCAGTTCTTC
size: .; J: TRBJ1-2; D: .; V: TRBV5-1; CDR3: CATTTAPGEYGYTF; DNA: TGCGCAACCACAACAGCCCCAGGGGAATATGGCTACACCTTC
size: once; J: TRBJ1-2; D: .; V: TRBV9; CDR3: CASSVGSRNGYTF; DNA: TGTGCCAGCAGCGTAGGAAGCAGAAATGGCTACACCTTC
size: .; J: TRBJ1-2; D: .; V: TRBV6-1; CDR3: CASSEGLGGYTF; DNA: TGTGCCAGCAGTGAAGGATTAGGGGGCTACACCTTC
size: many; J: TRBJ1-2; D: .; V: TRBV29-1; CDR3: CSVAIGSDYGYTF; DNA: TGCAGCGTAGCGATCGGCTCGGACTATGGCTACACCTTC
size: .; J: TRBJ1-1; D: TRBD1; V: TRBV5-1; CDR3: CASNPTGVDEAFF; DNA: TGCGCCAGCAACCCGACAGGGGTGGATGAAGCTTTCTTT
size: .; J: TRBJ1-1; D: .; V: TRBV6-4; CDR3: CASRSEGNTEAFF; DNA: TGTGCCAGCAGAAGTGAAGGAAACACTGAAGCTTTCTTT
size: .; J: TRBJ1-1; D: .; V: TRBV11-3; CDR3: CASSLEGGTEAFF; DNA: TGTGCCAGCAGCTTAGAAGGGGGGACTGAAGCTTTCTTT
size: .; J: TRBJ1-1; D: .; V: TRBV6-5; CDR3: CASSFTGRNTEAFF; DNA: TGTGCCAGCAGTTTCACCGGGAGAAACACTGAAGCTTTCTTT
size: once; J: TRBJ1-2; D: TRBD1; V: TRBV9; CDR3: CASSGTGEGYTF; DNA: TGTGCCAGTTCCGGGACAGGGGAAGGCTACACCTTC
size: .; J: TRBJ2-5; D: TRBD1; V: TRBV5-4; CDR3: CASSLEIRDRGRETQYF; DNA: TGTGCCAGCAGCTTGGAGATCAGGGACAGGGGGCGAGAGACCCAGTACTTC
size: .; J: TRBJ2-5; D: .; V: TRBV19; CDR3: CASSIGVAGFAETQYF; DNA: TGTGCCAGTAGTATAGGGGTCGCGGGGTTTGCAGAGACCCAGTACTTC
size: .; J: TRBJ1-2; D: .; V: TRBV6-5; CDR3: CASSSLRDYGYTF; DNA: TGTGCCAGCAGCTCCCTGCGGGACTATGGCTACACCTTC
size: once; J: TRBJ1-2; D: TRBD1; V: TRBV9; CDR3: CASSPRTGGANYGYTF; DNA: TGTGCCAGCAGCCCTCGGACAGGGGGAGCTAACTATGGCTACACCTTC
size: .; J: TRBJ1-2; D: TRBD1; V: TRBV6-1; CDR3: CASRLQGVGGYTF; DNA: TGTGCCAGCAGATTACAGGGGGTAGGCGGCTACACCTTC
size: .; J: TRBJ1-1; D: .; V: TRBV2; CDR3: CASSEGGEGSEAFF; DNA: TGTGCCAGCAGTGAAGGGGGTGAGGGGTCTGAAGCTTTCTTT
size: .; J: TRBJ2-3; D: TRBD2; V: TRBV10-3; CDR3: CATTTSVASTDTQYF; DNA: TGTGCCACCACCACTAGCGTAGCTAGCACAGATACGCAGTATTTT
size: .; J: TRBJ1-5; D: .; V: TRBV4-3; CDR3: CASSQDPGVSNQPQHF; DNA: TGCGCCAGCAGCCAAGATCCGGGGGTTAGCAATCAGCCCCAGCATTTT
size: .; J: TRBJ2-7; D: .; V: TRBV19; CDR3: CASSPQNHLGAYEQYF; DNA: TGTGCCAGTAGCCCACAAAATCATCTAGGAGCCTACGAGCAGTACTTC
size: .; J: TRBJ2-5; D: .; V: TRBV30; CDR3: CAWSVWGGGRQETQYF; DNA: TGTGCCTGGAGTGTATGGGGCGGAGGGCGGCAAGAGACCCAGTACTTC
size: .; J: TRBJ1-5; D: .; V: TRBV7-9; CDR3: CASSLGTGLTGNQPQHF; DNA: TGTGCCAGCAGCTTAGGTACAGGGCTTACGGGCAATCAGCCCCAGCATTTT
size: once; J: TRBJ1-2; D: TRBD1; V: TRBV6-1; CDR3: CASSPQGEGLWGYTF; DNA: TGTGCCAGCAGTCCCCAGGGGGAGGGGCTCTGGGGCTACACCTTC
size: .; J: TRBJ2-7; D: TRBD2; V: TRBV5-4; CDR3: CASSLRLAGGSSWGYEQYF; DNA: TGTGCCAGCAGCTTGCGGCTAGCGGGGGGGAGCTCCTGGGGCTACGAGCAGTACTTC
size: few; J: TRBJ1-1; D: TRBD1; V: TRBV6-1; CDR3: CASSASAQGATAEAFF; DNA: TGTGCCAGCAGTGCAAGCGCACAGGGGGCTACGGCTGAAGCTTTCTTT
size: .; J: TRBJ2-5; D: TRBD2; V: TRBV14; CDR3: CASSHSGAVLETQYF; DNA: TGTGCCAGCAGCCACAGCGGGGCGGTCTTGGAGACCCAGTACTTC
size: few; J: TRBJ1-6; D: .; V: TRBV10-2; CDR3: CASSESQGIRSPLHF; DNA: TGCGCCAGCAGTGAGTCTCAGGGGATACGATCACCCCTCCACTTT
size: .; J: TRBJ2-3; D: .; V: TRBV7-2; CDR3: CASSLVLSGARDTQYF; DNA: TGTGCCAGCAGCTTAGTACTGTCAGGGGCCCGCGATACGCAGTATTTT
size: few; J: TRBJ2-1; D: TRBD1; V: TRBV29-1; CDR3: CSVEQGAIYNEQFF; DNA: TGCAGCGTGGAACAGGGGGCGATCTACAATGAGCAGTTCTTC
size: .; J: TRBJ1-2; D: .; V: TRBV14; CDR3: CASSQELVQGYTF; DNA: TGTGCCAGCAGCCAAGAACTGGTTCAGGGCTACACCTTC
size: few; J: TRBJ1-2; D: TRBD1; V: TRBV7-2; CDR3: CASSSDRTGKNGYTF; DNA: TGTGCCAGCAGCTCCGATCGGACAGGGAAGAATGGCTACACCTTC
size: .; J: TRBJ1-5; D: TRBD1; V: TRBV6-1; CDR3: CASSEGTGAKPQHF; DNA: TGTGCCAGCAGTGAAGGGACAGGGGCGAAGCCCCAGCATTTT